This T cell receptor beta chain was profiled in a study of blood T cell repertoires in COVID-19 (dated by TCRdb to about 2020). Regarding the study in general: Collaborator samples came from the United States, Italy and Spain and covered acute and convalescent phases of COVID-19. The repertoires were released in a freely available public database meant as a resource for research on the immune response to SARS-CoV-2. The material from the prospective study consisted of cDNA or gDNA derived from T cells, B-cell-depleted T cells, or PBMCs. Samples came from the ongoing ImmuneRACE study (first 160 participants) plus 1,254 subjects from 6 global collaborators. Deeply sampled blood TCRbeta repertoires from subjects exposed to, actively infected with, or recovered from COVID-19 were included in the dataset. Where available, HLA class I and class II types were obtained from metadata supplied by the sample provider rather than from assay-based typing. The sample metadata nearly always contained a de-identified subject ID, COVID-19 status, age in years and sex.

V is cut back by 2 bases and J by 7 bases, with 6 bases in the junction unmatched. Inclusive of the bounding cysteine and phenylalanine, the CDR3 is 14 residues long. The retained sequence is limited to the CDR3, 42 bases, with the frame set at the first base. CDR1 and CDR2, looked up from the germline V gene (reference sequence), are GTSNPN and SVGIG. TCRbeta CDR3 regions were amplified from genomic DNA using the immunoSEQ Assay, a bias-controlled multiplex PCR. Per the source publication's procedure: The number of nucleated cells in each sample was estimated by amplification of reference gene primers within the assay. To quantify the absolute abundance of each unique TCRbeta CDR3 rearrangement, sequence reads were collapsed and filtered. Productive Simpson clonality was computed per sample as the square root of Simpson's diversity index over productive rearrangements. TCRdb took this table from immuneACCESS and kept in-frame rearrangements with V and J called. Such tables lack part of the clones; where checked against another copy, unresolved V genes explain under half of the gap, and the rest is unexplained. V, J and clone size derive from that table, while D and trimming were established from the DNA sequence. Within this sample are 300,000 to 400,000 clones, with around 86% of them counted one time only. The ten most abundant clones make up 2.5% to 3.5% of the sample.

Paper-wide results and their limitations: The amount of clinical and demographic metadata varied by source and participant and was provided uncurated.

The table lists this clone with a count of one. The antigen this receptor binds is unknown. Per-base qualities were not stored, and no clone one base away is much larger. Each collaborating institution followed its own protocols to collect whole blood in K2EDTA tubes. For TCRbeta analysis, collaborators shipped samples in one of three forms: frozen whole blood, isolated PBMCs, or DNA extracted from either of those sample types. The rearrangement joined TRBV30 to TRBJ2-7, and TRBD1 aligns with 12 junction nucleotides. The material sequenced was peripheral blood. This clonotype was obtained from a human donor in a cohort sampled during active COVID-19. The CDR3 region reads CAWSPGQGAREQYF. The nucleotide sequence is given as TGTGCCTGGAGTCCGGGACAGGGGGCCAGGGAGCAGTACTTC.